This T cell receptor (beta chain) was recovered during a study of identical twins. The sample holds a few counts of this clonotype. MiXCR was run by TCRdb on the 5' RACE reads, yielding one entry per CDR3 protein. The sample has 470,000 or so distinct CDR3 sequences; 20% to 25% are singletons. The J segment lost 4 bases and the V segment lost 5 bases, leaving 7 bases of the junction unmatched. This CDR3 spans 14 amino acids. The sample was also linked to a second study, of T cells expressing NK-cell markers.

The TCR sequence derives from a woman under 30 in good health. The chain couples TRBV12-3 or TRBV12-4 to TRBJ2-7; 8 nucleotides match TRBD2. The sample was CD4+ T cells sorted from blood. The CDR3 here is CASSPRGGAYEQYF. The CDR3 coding sequence is TGTGCCAGCAGTCCTCGGGGGGGGGCTTACGAGCAGTACTTC.